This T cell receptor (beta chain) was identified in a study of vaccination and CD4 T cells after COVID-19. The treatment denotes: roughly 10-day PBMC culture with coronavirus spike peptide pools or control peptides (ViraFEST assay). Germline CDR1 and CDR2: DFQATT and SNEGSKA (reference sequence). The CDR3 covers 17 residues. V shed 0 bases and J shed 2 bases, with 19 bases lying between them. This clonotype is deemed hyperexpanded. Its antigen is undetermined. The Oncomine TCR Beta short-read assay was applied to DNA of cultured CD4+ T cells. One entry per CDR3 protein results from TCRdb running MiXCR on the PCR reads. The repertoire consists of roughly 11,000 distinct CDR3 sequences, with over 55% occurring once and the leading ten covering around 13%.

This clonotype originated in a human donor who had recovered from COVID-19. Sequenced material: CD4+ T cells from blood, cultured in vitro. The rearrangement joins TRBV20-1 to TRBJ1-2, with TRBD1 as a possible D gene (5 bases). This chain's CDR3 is CSARDPRGAGFNYGYTF. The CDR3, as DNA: TGCAGTGCTAGAGATCCCCGGGGTGCAGGGTTCAACTATGGCTACACCTTC.